This TCR beta chain derives from a study of shared clonotypes between healthy human individuals. Findings of the study overall: Rarefaction analysis demonstrated incomplete sorted-subset sequencing notwithstanding large depth. Sharing across several donors was seen in 4.5% to 6.5% of naive CD4 clonotypes.

Profiling relied on immunoSEQ multiplex PCR, and the TCRdb table lists in-frame clones only, not all of them. Among just over 2,000,000 clones listed, approximately 95% were seen once. With respect to this clone: Its antigen is as yet unknown.

The germline CDR1 and CDR2 sequences are SGDLS and YYNGEE. V shed 3 bases and J shed 3 bases, with 15 bases lying between them. This CDR3 spans 15 amino acids. The naive CD8 fraction comprised CD45RO-negative cells positively selected for CCR7 and excluded terminally differentiated effector memory CD45RA+ cells. The sequence was obtained from a man aged 18 to 35 in good health. The chain uses TRBV9 and TRBJ1-1; D is perhaps TRBD1 (6 bases). Sequencing was performed on naive CD8+ T cells sorted from blood. The CDR3 spells CASSESGHRYTEAFF. CDR3 nucleotide sequence: TGTGCCAGCAGCGAGTCGGGACATCGGTACACTGAAGCTTTCTTT.